This TCR beta chain was recovered during a study of blood T cell repertoires in COVID-19. Authors' data handling: Scientists estimated how many nucleated cells there were by amplifying reference gene primers. Profiled with immunoSEQ multiplex PCR; TCRdb holds only in-frame clones, not every one. V and J calls and clone size are given by that table; D and trimming were obtained from the DNA. The sample lists approximately 260,000 clones, around 90% seen once, with 3% to 4% in the top ten. This clone was picked up one time. What was sequenced was peripheral blood. This receptor was taken from a woman in her 40s with acute or convalescent COVID-19.

In DNA form, the CDR3 reads TGCGCCAGCAGCTTTCAGGGGCGGGACACTGAAGCTTTCTTT. This sequence encodes CASSFQGRDTEAFF. The rearrangement uses TRBV5-1 and TRBJ1-1; TRBD1 is a possible D gene (6 bases). The CDR3 length is 14 residues. V lost 2 bases, J lost 3 bases, and 11 bases lay in between. Germline V CDR1 and CDR2: SGHRS, YFSETQ.